One sample yielded the 32 T cell receptor beta chains listed below, sequenced in a study of early T cells in non-severe SARS-CoV-2 infection. TCRdb fed the 5' RACE reads into MiXCR, producing one record per CDR3 protein. The data show about 50,000 distinct CDR3 sequences, less than 9.5% seen once. Sequenced material: whole blood, taken at baseline. These receptor sequences come from an adult who was a healthcare worker with PCR-confirmed SARS-CoV-2 infection or an uninfected control (not recorded which).

In this sample, this clonotype turned up a few times. A junction end diverges from the germline sequence, so it may reflect a read error. The V and J genes are TRBV7-7 and TRBJ2-5; D perhaps matches TRBD2 (5 bases). Germline lookup yields CDR1 SSHAT and CDR2 FNYEAQ (reference sequence). The CDR3 runs 15 residues. This CDR3 is CASSPTPGEQETQYF. CDR3 coding DNA: TGTGCTAGCAGCCCAACCCCCGGGGAGCAAGAGACCCAGTACTTC.

V is TRBV24-1 and J is TRBJ1-2; the D gene is possibly TRBD1 (6 bases). The V gene lost 9 bases and the J gene lost 0 bases, with 13 bases spanning the gap. Germline V gives CDR1 KGHDR, CDR2 SFDVKD. The CDR3 spans 14 residues. The CDR3 DNA is TGTGCCACCTCACCGGGACATCCTAACTATGGCTACACCTTC. It translates to CATSPGHPNYGYTF.

This chain links TRBV9 with TRBJ2-1; D gene unclear. Trimming removed 0 bases from V and 2 bases from J, with 0 bases in between. This CDR3 region has 12 residues. From germline, CDR1 is SGDLS and CDR2 YYNGEE. CDR3 DNA sequence: TGTGCCAGCAGCGTAGCCTACAATGAGCAGTTCTTC. This sequence encodes CASSVAYNEQFF. Drawing the rest from reference TRBV9 and TRBJ2-1, the complete variable domain is DSGVTQTPKHLITATGQRVTLRCSPRSGDLSVYWYQQSLDQGLQFLIQYYNGEERAKGNILERFSAQQFPDLHSELNLSSLELGDSALYFCASSVAYNEQFFGPGTRLTVL.

In its sample, this clonotype was seen a few times. The J gene is TRBJ1-3, the V gene TRBV30; 7 bases align to TRBD1. V dropped 3 bases and J dropped 2; count of bases not matched to a gene: 10. This CDR3 has 16 residues. Germline V gene sequence: CDR1 GTSNPN, CDR2 SVGIG (reference sequence). CDR3 sequence reads: CAWRQLQGLTGNTIYF. CDR3 in DNA: TGTGCCTGGAGGCAACTACAGGGGCTTACTGGAAACACCATATATTTT.

The chain employs TRBV7-2 and TRBJ2-5; D gene ambiguous. This CDR3 region has 15 residues. Germline CDR1 reads SGHTA; CDR2 reads FQGNSA. Trimming stripped 5 bases from V and 0 bases from J, with 13 bases between. The CDR3 coding sequence is TGTGCCAGCAGCCGATTTTTTGTCAACCAAGAGACCCAGTACTTC. It encodes CASSRFFVNQETQYF.

The V gene is TRBV10-3, the J gene TRBJ2-1; 8 positions match TRBD2. With 8 bases clipped from V and 0 bases from J, the junction kept 3 bases outside the gene matches. CDR1 is ENHRY and CDR2 is SYGVKD in the germline V gene. The CDR3 is 14 residues long. The CDR3 DNA follows: TGTGCCATCCAAAGCGGGAGCTCCTACAATGAGCAGTTCTTC. Encoded protein: CAIQSGSSYNEQFF.

The V call is TRBV2, the J call TRBJ2-1, with 9 bases aligning to TRBD2. Germline-derived CDR1 and CDR2 are SNHLY and FYNNEI. CDR3 length: 15 residues. The ends lost 4 bases at V and 5 bases at J; junction bases unmatched: 6. The CDR3 nucleotides read TGTGCCAGCAGTGGTAATAGCGGGAGCCACAATGAGCAGTTCTTC. This encodes CASSGNSGSHNEQFF.

This clonotype showed up many times. The gene calls are TRBV7-3 and TRBJ2-2; TRBD2 agrees at 7 bases. This CDR3 is 18 amino acids long. Germline trimming cut 4 bases from V and 3 bases from J; bases unmatched to any gene: 14. The germline V gene has CDR1 SGHTA and CDR2 FQGTGA. CDR3 bases: TGTGCCAGCAGCTCCCTTTCCCAGGGAGGGCGGGACACCGGGGAGCTGTTTTTT. Its translation: CASSSLSQGGRDTGELFF.

The rearrangement links TRBV2 to TRBJ2-5; possibly TRBD1 or TRBD2 for D (5 bases each). The germline CDR1 and CDR2 sequences are SNHLY and FYNNEI. The V end lost 5 bases, the J end lost 1 base, and 8 bases lay between the germline ends. CDR3 length: 13 residues. For the CDR3, the DNA is TGTGCCAGCAGTTGGGACCCCCAAGAGACCCAGTACTTC. Translating gives CASSWDPQETQYF.

The rearrangement uses TRBV20-1 and TRBJ2-5; 8 nucleotides match TRBD1. The CDR3 runs 15 residues. V dropped 0 bases and J dropped 6; count of bases not matched to a gene: 9. Germline V gene lookup returns CDR1 DFQATT and CDR2 SNEGSKA (reference sequence). The CDR3, as DNA: TGCAGTGCTAGAGATCTCAGGGGGCAGATAAAGACCCAGTACTTC. Translating gives CSARDLRGQIKTQYF.

This clonotype was seen ten or more times. V gene TRBV3-1 combines with J gene TRBJ1-5, with no clear D. The CDR3 covers 13 residues. CDR1 is LGHDT, CDR2 YNNKEL, per germline (reference sequence). The germline V and J ends were trimmed by 3 bases and 3 bases, with 6 bases remaining between them. The CDR3 spells CASSQDLNQPQHF. Written as DNA, the CDR3 is TGTGCCAGCAGCCAGGACCTCAATCAGCCCCAGCATTTT.

Only a few counts were recorded for this clonotype. This CDR3 reads CATSDGQMNIQYF. In nucleotides, the CDR3 is TGTGCCACCAGTGATGGACAGATGAACATTCAGTACTTC. The V gene is TRBV24-1, the J gene TRBJ2-4, with D perhaps TRBD1 (6 bases). Germline V gives CDR1 KGHDR, CDR2 SFDVKD. CDR3 size: 13 residues. Deletions cut 3 bases from V and 7 bases from J, with 9 bases between.

This clonotype was observed at least ten times. The rearrangement joins TRBV20-1 to TRBJ2-1; D is perhaps TRBD1 or TRBD2 (6 bases each). The germline V gene has CDR1 DFQATT and CDR2 SNEGSKA (reference sequence). The CDR3 is 14 residues long. V dropped 6 bases and J dropped 6 bases, with 18 bases sitting between them. In DNA form, the CDR3 reads TGCAGTGCCCCCTTGGGGGGCCCCGCCAATGAGCAGTTCTTC. The encoded protein is CSAPLGGPANEQFF.

This clonotype has more than one count but fewer than ten. The rearrangement uses TRBV5-1 and TRBJ1-3, with D hard to call. The CDR3 spans 15 residues. In germline, CDR1 is SGHRS, CDR2 YFSETQ. Trimming shortened V by 2 bases and J by 0 bases, and 9 bases separated the two germline ends. The CDR3 sequence is CASSLGPSSGNTIYF. In DNA form, the CDR3 reads TGCGCCAGCAGCTTAGGTCCGAGCTCTGGAAACACCATATATTTT.

This clonotype was detected only a few times. This rearrangement joins TRBV7-9 to TRBJ1-2, with TRBD1 as a possible D gene (5 bases). CDR3 length: 16 residues. Looked up from germline, CDR1 is SEHNR and CDR2 is FQNEAQ (reference sequence). Trimming took off 2 bases at V and 2 bases at J, with 15 bases between the two ends. The CDR3 region has the DNA TGTGCCAGCAGCTTATCCGCCGGGACGGACAACTATGGCTACACCTTC. Encoded protein: CASSLSAGTDNYGYTF.

This clonotype was detected only a few times. The V call is TRBV5-1, the J call TRBJ2-7; D may be TRBD1 or TRBD2 (5 bases each). Trimming removed 5 bases at V and 5 bases at J, with 11 bases between. Germline CDR1 SGHRS, CDR2 YFSETQ. The CDR3 consists of 12 residues. CDR3 sequence (DNA): TGCGCCAGCAGTATCGGGGACCACGAGCAGTACTTC. Amino acid sequence: CASSIGDHEQYF.

Only a few counts were recorded for this clonotype. The V and J genes are TRBV2 and TRBJ2-3; D may be TRBD1 (5 bases). Germline CDR1 and CDR2: SNHLY and FYNNEI. The CDR3 runs 14 residues. Trimming cost V 10 bases and J 2 bases, with 16 bases left between them. The CDR3 loop is CATRERGYTDTQYF. The DNA of the CDR3 is TGTGCCACCAGGGAAAGAGGTTACACAGATACGCAGTATTTT.

This clonotype was observed a few times. This sequence joins TRBV28 and TRBJ2-5; D might be TRBD1 (5 bases). Germline CDR1 reads MDHEN; CDR2 reads SYDVKM. This CDR3 spans 13 amino acids. Trimming took off 10 bases at V and 5 bases at J, with 17 bases between the two ends. The DNA of the CDR3 is TGTGCCACCCAAAAAGGGGTCGCCGAGACCCAGTACTTC. It encodes CATQKGVAETQYF.

This clonotype was detected ten times or more. The chain combines TRBV20-1 with TRBJ2-5, with 7 bases identical to TRBD2. The junction had 9 bases not matched to a gene; V was cut back by 1 base and J by 4 bases. Germline CDR1 and CDR2: DFQATT and SNEGSKA (reference sequence). The length of the CDR3 is 15 residues. Here the CDR3 DNA reads TGCAGTGCTAGAGCTGGTGCGGGAGAACTAGAGACCCAGTACTTC. This gives the protein CSARAGAGELETQYF.

The chain employs TRBV11-2 and TRBJ2-7; D is undetermined. This CDR3 region has 13 residues. Germline lookup yields CDR1 SGHAT and CDR2 FQNNGV. The V end lost 0 bases, the J end lost 6 bases, and 9 bases lay between the germline ends. The CDR3 loop is CASSLDLWGEQYF. The DNA for the CDR3 is TGTGCCAGCAGCTTAGATCTTTGGGGCGAGCAGTACTTC.

The chain links TRBV5-4 to TRBJ2-2; D is perhaps TRBD2 (5 bases). Germline CDR1 is SGHNT and CDR2 is YYREEE (reference sequence). V lost 4 bases and J lost 3, with 10 bases in between. The CDR3 covers 14 residues. CDR3 sequence reads: CASSPSSYTGELFF. The CDR3 DNA is TGTGCCAGCAGCCCTAGCAGCTACACCGGGGAGCTGTTTTTT.

The CDR3 loop reads CASSLGTPFSYNEQFF. The CDR3, as DNA: TGTGCCAGCAGCTTAGGGACACCGTTCTCCTACAATGAGCAGTTCTTC. The chain uses TRBV11-2 and TRBJ2-1; D might be TRBD1 (5 bases). This CDR3 region has 16 residues. From germline, CDR1 is SGHAT and CDR2 FQNNGV. The ends were cut back, 1 base at V and 0 bases at J, with 10 bases in the middle. The complete variable domain, with remaining parts taken from reference TRBV11-2 and TRBJ2-1, reads EAGVAQSPRYKIIEKRQSVAFWCNPISGHATLYWYQQILGQGPKLLIQFQNNGVVDDSQLPKDRFSAERLKGVDSTLKIQPAKLEDSAVYLCASSLGTPFSYNEQFFGPGTRLTVL.

This clonotype has a count of ten or more. The CDR3 protein is CASSSTSGRANEQFF. In DNA, the CDR3 is TGTGCCAGCAGCTCGACTAGCGGGAGGGCGAATGAGCAGTTCTTC. The chain uses TRBV7-8 and TRBJ2-1, with 14 bases identical to TRBD2. The germline gives CDR1 SGHVS, CDR2 FQNEAQ. The CDR3 consists of 15 residues. With 4 bases clipped from V and 7 bases from J, the junction kept 3 bases outside the gene matches.

Concerning this clonotype itself: Since a much larger clone is just one base distant, this may be a read error. The gene calls are TRBV9 and TRBJ1-2, with D perhaps TRBD1 (6 bases). Per germline, CDR1 SGDLS and CDR2 YYNGEE. V was shortened by 4 bases and J by 4 bases, with 20 bases between the two germline ends. The CDR3 is 16 residues long. CDR3 sequence reads: CASSQSPPAGVYGYTF. The CDR3, as DNA: TGTGCCAGCAGCCAGTCACCCCCCGCAGGGGTCTATGGCTACACCTTC.

The gene calls are TRBV6-1 and TRBJ2-7; TRBD1 matches 10 bases. The length of the CDR3 is 14 residues. CDR1 is MNHNS, CDR2 SASEGT, per germline. V dropped 5 bases and J dropped 4; count of bases not matched to a gene: 5. CDR3 residues: CASSWDRGPYEQYF. The CDR3 nucleotides are TGTGCCAGCAGTTGGGACAGGGGACCTTACGAGCAGTACTTC.

This chain joins TRBV3-1 and TRBJ2-7; maybe TRBD2 (5 bases). Trimming cost V 0 bases and J 4 bases, with 7 bases left between them. From germline, CDR1 is LGHDT and CDR2 YNNKEL (reference sequence). CDR3 length: 13 residues. CDR3 protein: CASSQEGVYEQYF. CDR3 nucleotide sequence: TGTGCCAGCAGCCAAGAGGGAGTTTACGAGCAGTACTTC.

The chain combines TRBV7-8 with TRBJ2-7; 7 positions agree with TRBD2. The CDR3 is 13 amino acids. Germline CDR1 reads SGHVS; CDR2 reads FQNEAQ. Losses at the gene ends were 4 bases for V and 2 bases for J; bases not matched to a gene: 2. The CDR3 spells CASSSGGTYEQYF. The CDR3 bases are TGTGCCAGCAGCTCCGGGGGGACCTACGAGCAGTACTTC.

The chain carries TRBV6-1 and TRBJ1-5; the D is unclear. From germline, CDR1 is MNHNS and CDR2 SASEGT. The CDR3 spans 15 residues. V was shortened by 6 bases and J by 3 bases, with 15 bases between the two germline ends. In DNA, the CDR3 is TGTGCCAGCAGGATGAACACATTAAACAATCAGCCCCAGCATTTT. Its translation is CASRMNTLNNQPQHF.

This clonotype was counted only a few times. A much larger clone lies a single base off, so this may be a read error. The rearrangement joins TRBV11-2 to TRBJ2-5; 8 bases line up with TRBD2. The CDR3 extends over 15 amino acids. CDR1 and CDR2 (germline): SGHAT, FQNNGV. The chain's CDR3 is CASSLAGGTQEIQYF. The CDR3 DNA sequence: TGTGCCAGCAGCTTGGCGGGGGGCACCCAAGAGATCCAGTACTTC.

This chain connects TRBV18 to TRBJ1-5, with 8 bases matching TRBD1. Germline V CDR1 and CDR2: KGHSH, LQKENI. V lost 4 bases, J lost 6 bases, and 11 bases stayed unmatched. This CDR3 is built from 16 residues. This CDR3 is CASSLSETGVGQPQHF. DNA for the CDR3: TGTGCCAGCTCACTGTCTGAGACAGGGGTTGGTCAGCCCCAGCATTTT.

This clonotype appeared many times. The chain recombines TRBV20-1 with TRBJ1-2, with 7 positions matching TRBD1. The CDR3 runs to 14 residues. Germline loops: CDR1 DFQATT, CDR2 SNEGSKA (reference sequence). V lost 4 bases, J lost 4 bases, and 9 bases stayed unmatched. The CDR3 spells CSAKEPTGSYGYTF. The CDR3 coding sequence is TGCAGTGCTAAAGAACCGACAGGGAGCTATGGCTACACCTTC.

This chain joins TRBV2 and TRBJ1-3; tentatively, D is TRBD1 (6 bases). Germline lookup yields CDR1 SNHLY and CDR2 FYNNEI. The CDR3 length is 15 residues. Trimming took 5 bases from V and 4 from J, leaving 15 bases between them. Here the CDR3 reads CASSRDTGWGNTIYF. CDR3 DNA: TGTGCCAGCAGTCGGGACACCGGCTGGGGAAACACCATATATTTT.